This paragraph covers one T cell receptor beta chain sequence. Its antigen is unknown. This specimen belongs to a study of cytomegalovirus exposure and HLA in healthy donors (dated by TCRdb to the late 2010s). With respect to the entire study: In an earlier analysis of 450 to 750 of the donors, 250 to 300 Gb of sequence data and approximately 100 million unique TCR beta sequences from 150 million to 200 million T cells were reported. About 280 gigabases of sequencing data and 70 million to 95 million unique TCR sequences made up an early release that covered 500 to 700 HLA-typed donors. Of the 300 to 500 genotyped donors, 65% to 90% were placed in the genetic ancestry cluster associated with self-reported Caucasian donors. The study was designed to test whether signatures of past pathogen exposure could be identified by cataloging public T cell receptors. The T cell repertoires of 666 subjects were profiled by immunosequencing and related to cytomegalovirus serostatus. Besides the first cohort of roughly 700 subjects, a separate validation cohort made up of 90 to 150 different subjects was used. High-throughput TCR immunosequencing, statistical association of individual TCRs with disease status, and machine learning were combined to predict cytomegalovirus infection status. A later analysis re-analyzed previously published TCR beta repertoires from 600 to 850 donors and added high-resolution HLA genotyping to study TCR occurrence patterns. Rather than using new phenotypic data, the later analysis identified candidate immune exposures from TCR beta sequences and from how often those sequences occurred across donors. An earlier analysis of approximately 500 of the donors applied high-throughput TCR beta sequencing to assess whether each TCR beta V gene segment acted as functional or pseudogenic. Alongside the repertoire data, information on donor age, sex, ethnicity and CMV serostatus was compiled. A later genetic analysis used genome-wide SNP genotypes for about 65% of the roughly 700 donors, treating that subset as a discovery cohort. All discovery cohort repertoires had been generated using a single sequencing platform. HLA typing included class I and class II loci at four-digit resolution. Typing coverage varied by locus: about 620-630 donors for A, B, C, DRB1 and DQB1; more than 500 for DQA1; over 600 for DPA1; around 490 for DPB1. About five DR-DQ haplotypes were treated as single units for association and clustering because of strong linkage in the cohort. Across some 400 genotyped donors of the cohort, an average of 235,054 unique TCR beta nucleotide sequences per donor were sequenced, and around 19% of those sequences were non-productive. Findings and caveats that apply to the study as a whole: The 87-base-pair reads could not distinguish some IMGT-functional V segments, including TRBV6-2 and TRBV6-3, so those segments were excluded. A further reported finding was that TCR beta sequences accurately predicted the HLA-A and HLA-B alleles for most subjects in the first cohort. In the study, 150 to 200 TCR beta chains were listed as associated with cytomegalovirus. Assigning TCR associations to individual alleles was difficult when HLA alleles, especially DR and DQ, strongly co-occurred. According to a later genetic analysis, donors in an Asian-associated ancestry cluster had fewer N-insertions in productive TCRs than the approximately 710-donor mean. Cytomegalovirus status was reported to be diagnosed by the classifier with high specificity and sensitivity in both the original and validation cohorts. Because counts were too low, about 18 rarely observed V segments, including chromosome 9 orphons, were excluded from the earlier analysis of about 500 of the donors. While some public TCRs were present in many individuals, most TCR sequences turned up only very rarely across donors. Correlated functional status among segregating V segments might be attributable to linkage disequilibrium, but an unknown experimental factor could not be ruled out. An earlier analysis of approximately 570 of the donors showed that most TCR beta V segments appeared in productive rearrangements either about 90% or about 30% of the time, which broadly matched IMGT annotations. A few of the identified cytomegalovirus-associated TCR beta chains were confirmed in vitro to be specific for cytomegalovirus antigens. Roughly uniform sequencing depth across donors was assumed in presence/absence analyses, although this assumption may not hold. Because HLA typing was unavailable for some donors at each locus, only the typed subset was used in association tests. For the cohort, immune exposure information was limited to CMV serostatus. The authors suggested that the approach could potentially be extended to other disease states and immunological phenotypes. A cluster of highly shared sequence variants was judged likely to be a technical artifact of the sequencing pipeline. An association between a missense DCLRE1C variant and V-gene and J-gene trimming of TCR beta chains was found in a later genetic analysis and replicated in an independent cohort. Specific HLA alleles were associated with 16,951 TCR beta sequences at a false discovery rate of 0.05 in a later analysis. A later analysis reported that several top co-occurrence clusters appeared linked to parvovirus B19, influenza, CMV and Epstein-Barr virus. In this cohort, only TCR beta chains were sequenced, and detectable features were limited by the absence of alpha or paired-chain data. In a later analysis, most CMV-associated TCR beta chains were found to appear HLA-restricted, with HLA associations seemingly driven largely by CMV exposure. A later analysis found that TCR association rates varied across HLA loci, with DRB1 alleles showing the most associated TCRs and HLA-C alleles the fewest. A later analysis found that HLA-associated TCR beta chains were more clonally expanded and had lower generation probabilities than equally common non-associated chains.

The CDR3 goes from the cysteine to the phenylalanine over 16 residues. The read is trimmed to its CDR3 DNA, 48 bases read in frame from base 1. Per the germline V gene, SGHRS is the CDR1 and YFSETQ is the CDR2. V is cut back by 6 bases and J by 0 bases, with 8 bases in the junction unmatched. The protocol used for the library was the immunoSEQ multiplex PCR assay. For the multiplex PCR, a mixture combining 60 forward primers for TCR Vbeta segments and 13 reverse primers for TCR Jbeta segments was used. Amplification of the CDR3 region of rearranged TCR beta genes was performed with a multiplex PCR assay on genomic DNA. The amplified TCR beta libraries were sequenced on the Illumina HiSeq System as 87-base-pair reads. Concerning the study's data processing: A later analysis counted about 80 million unique TCR beta chains across the approximately 700 repertoires, and some 11 million of these chains were shared by at least two donors. A nearest-neighbor algorithm error-corrected the raw reads and collapsed the reads into unique sequences, merging closely related sequences to remove PCR and sequencing errors. V, D and J gene segments were assigned by aligning CDR3 sequences to IMGT reference sequences. For a sequence to be retained, at least a six-nucleotide match to both a V gene segment and a J gene segment was required. A rearrangement counted as productive if the CDR3 had no stop codons and remained in frame with V and J, and every other rearrangement counted as non-productive. CDR3 was defined by IMGT convention, running from the second conserved V-encoded cysteine to the conserved J-encoded phenylalanine. The earlier analysis of 500 to 600 of the donors excluded sequences that lacked an unambiguous match to a single V gene segment. In an earlier analysis of several hundred of the donors, V segments were called functional above 56.7% productive rearrangements and were called segregating when the between-donor standard deviation exceeded 5%. A statistical classification framework was built to diagnose cytomegalovirus status from the catalog of TCR beta chain sequences. V and J gene assignment, in a later analysis, came from comparing TCR nucleotide sequences with IMGT/GENE-DB human TR gene sequences. Using the TCRdist pipeline, a later analysis assigned CDR3 sequences along with most-parsimonious VDJ recombination scenarios. In a later analysis, every TCR beta chain was defined by the combination of its CDR3 amino acid sequence and its V-gene family, and reads without a unique V-gene family were dropped. In a later analysis, some 600 highly shared, low-generation-probability nucleotide sequences were removed to address suspected cross-contamination and a sequencing artifact. For each public chain, a later analysis derived a clonal expansion index from normalized ranks of inferred template counts within each repertoire. In a later analysis, generation probabilities were computed with a VDJ recombination model fitted to out-of-frame rearrangements, and the resulting probabilities were checked against IGoR. In a later analysis, TCR-TCR, TCR-HLA and TCR-CMV co-occurrence was scored with hypergeometric tests, and a repertoire-size bias correction was applied to TCR pairs. False discovery rates were estimated in a later analysis by permuting HLA or CMV assignments 20 times. In a later analysis, co-occurring TCRs were grouped using DBSCAN, with TCRdist sequence similarity added in when clustering inside HLA-allele-positive subsets. For co-occurrence clustering, repertoires with fewer than 30,000 or more than 120,000 public chains were excluded, along with about five repertoires with anomalous nucleotide sharing. As stored in TCRdb, this immuneACCESS dataset retains in-frame rearrangements with V and J assigned. A fraction of the clones does not appear; measured against another copy, unresolved V genes explain less than half of the discrepancy, and the remainder lacks a known reason. The DNA gave D and trimming, while V, J and clone size come from that table. The sample's table covers some 110,000 clones. 3.5% to 4.5% of the sample comes from the top ten.

The cohort comprised fewer than 700 healthy bone marrow donors. At the time of sampling, every cohort member was nominally healthy, though immune exposures that went unrecorded were likely present. The donor tested CMV seronegative, placing the donor among the 300 to 450 seronegative members of the cohort. A peripheral blood sample was collected from each donor, and TCR beta sequencing was performed on peripheral blood mononuclear cells. Genomic DNA extraction from the blood cell samples was performed with the Qiagen DNeasy Blood Extraction Kit. This sequence uses TRBV5-1 and TRBJ2-1, and TRBD2 matches 8 of the central bases. This receptor was identified in a man aged 25-40 years in good health and CMV-seronegative. The sequencing sample was made of PBMCs. DNA sequence: TGCGCCAGCACGGCGGGCGGGGGGAGCTCCTACAATGAGCAGTTCTTC. This is translated as CASTAGGGSSYNEQFF.